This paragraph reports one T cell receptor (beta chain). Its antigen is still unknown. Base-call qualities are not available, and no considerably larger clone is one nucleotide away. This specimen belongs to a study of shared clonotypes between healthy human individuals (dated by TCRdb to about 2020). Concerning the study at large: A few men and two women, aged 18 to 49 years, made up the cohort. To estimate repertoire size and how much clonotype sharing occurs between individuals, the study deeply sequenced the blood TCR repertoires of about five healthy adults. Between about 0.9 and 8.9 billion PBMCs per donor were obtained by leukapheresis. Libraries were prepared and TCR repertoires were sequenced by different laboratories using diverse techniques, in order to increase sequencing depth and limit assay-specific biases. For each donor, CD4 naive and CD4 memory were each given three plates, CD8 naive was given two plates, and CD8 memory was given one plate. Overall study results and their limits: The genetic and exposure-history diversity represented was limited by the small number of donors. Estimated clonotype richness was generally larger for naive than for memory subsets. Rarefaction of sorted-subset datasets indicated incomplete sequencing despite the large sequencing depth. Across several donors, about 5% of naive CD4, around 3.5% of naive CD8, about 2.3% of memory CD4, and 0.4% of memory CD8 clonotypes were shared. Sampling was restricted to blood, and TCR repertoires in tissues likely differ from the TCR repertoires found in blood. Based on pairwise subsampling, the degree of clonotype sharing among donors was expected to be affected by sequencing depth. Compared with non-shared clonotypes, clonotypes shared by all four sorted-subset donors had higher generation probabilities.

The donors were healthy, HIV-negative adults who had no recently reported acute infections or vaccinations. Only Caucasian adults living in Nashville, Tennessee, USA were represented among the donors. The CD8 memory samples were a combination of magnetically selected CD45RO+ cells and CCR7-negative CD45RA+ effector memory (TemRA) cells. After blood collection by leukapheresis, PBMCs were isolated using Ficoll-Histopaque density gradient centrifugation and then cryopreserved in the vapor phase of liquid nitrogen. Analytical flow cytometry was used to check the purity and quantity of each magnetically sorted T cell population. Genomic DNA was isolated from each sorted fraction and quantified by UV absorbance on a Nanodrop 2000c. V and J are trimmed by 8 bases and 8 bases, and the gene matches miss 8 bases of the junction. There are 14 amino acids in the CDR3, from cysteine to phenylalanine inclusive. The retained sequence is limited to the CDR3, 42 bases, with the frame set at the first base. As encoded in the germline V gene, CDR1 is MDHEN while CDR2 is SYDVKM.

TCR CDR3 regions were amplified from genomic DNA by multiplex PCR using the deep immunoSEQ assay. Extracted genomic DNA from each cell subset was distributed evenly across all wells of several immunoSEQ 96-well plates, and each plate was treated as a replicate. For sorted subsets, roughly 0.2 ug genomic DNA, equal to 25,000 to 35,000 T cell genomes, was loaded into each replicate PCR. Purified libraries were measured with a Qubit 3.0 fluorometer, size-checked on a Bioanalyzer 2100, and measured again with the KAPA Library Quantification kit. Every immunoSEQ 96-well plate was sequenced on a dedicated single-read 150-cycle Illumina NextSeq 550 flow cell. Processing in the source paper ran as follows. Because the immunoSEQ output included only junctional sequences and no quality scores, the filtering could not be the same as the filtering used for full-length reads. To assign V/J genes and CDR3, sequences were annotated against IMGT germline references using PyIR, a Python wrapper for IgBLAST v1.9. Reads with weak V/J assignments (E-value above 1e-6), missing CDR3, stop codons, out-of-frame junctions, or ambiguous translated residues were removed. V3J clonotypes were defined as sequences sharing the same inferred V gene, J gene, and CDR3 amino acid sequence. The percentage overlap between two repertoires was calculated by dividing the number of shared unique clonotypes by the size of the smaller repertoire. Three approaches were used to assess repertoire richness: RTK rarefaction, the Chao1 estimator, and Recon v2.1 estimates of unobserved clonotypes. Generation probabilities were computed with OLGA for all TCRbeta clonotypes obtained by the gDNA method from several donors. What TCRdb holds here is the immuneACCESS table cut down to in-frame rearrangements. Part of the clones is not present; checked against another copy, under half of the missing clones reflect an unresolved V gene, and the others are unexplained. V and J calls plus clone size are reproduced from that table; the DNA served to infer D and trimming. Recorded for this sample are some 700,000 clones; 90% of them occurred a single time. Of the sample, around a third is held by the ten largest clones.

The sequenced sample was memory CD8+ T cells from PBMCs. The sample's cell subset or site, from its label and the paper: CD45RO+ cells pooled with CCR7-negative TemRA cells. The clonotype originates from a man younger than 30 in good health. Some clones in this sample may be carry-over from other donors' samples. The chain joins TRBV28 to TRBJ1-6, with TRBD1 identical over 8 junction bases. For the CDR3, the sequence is CASGETGDYSPLHF. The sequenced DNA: TGTGCCAGCGGCGAGACAGGGGATTATTCACCCCTCCACTTT.